This T cell receptor (beta chain) came from a study of CD8+CD57+ T cells in acquired aplastic anemia. In regard to this clonotype: The antigen is not known. The junction shows a germline mismatch at one end, possibly a read error.

Study-wide results and caveats: Some 29 shared CD8+ CDR3s appeared highly expressed within patients' immunodominant clones. Patient and control CD8+ Simpson's diversity was not significantly different.

The CDR3 length is 15 residues. Germline CDR1 reads MNHNS; CDR2 reads SASEGT. An expansion of CD8+CD57+ cells by flow cytometry had been shown in patients chosen for sequencing. Template material for TCR beta VDJ and CDR3 profiling consisted of genomic DNA. TCRdb processed the reads anew with MiXCR; each CDR3 protein has one entry. Of some 160,000 distinct CDR3 sequences listed, less than 60% are singletons. Sequencing input: sorted CD4+, CD8+, or CD8+CD57+ T cells (not recorded which) from PBMCs. The chain carries TRBV6-1 and TRBJ1-1, with 7 bases identical to TRBD1. The TCR sequence derives from a human donor with aplastic anemia. The CDR3 nucleotides are TGTGCCAGCAGAACGGTGGGACAGTCGAACGCTGAAGCTTTCTTT. This sequence encodes CASRTVGQSNAEAFF.